This TCR beta chain emerged from a study of Ad26.COV2.S vaccination and SARS-CoV-2 variants. Study-level information: Intramuscular Ad26.COV2.S at 5x10^10 or 1x10^11 viral particles.

The treatment is: roughly 18 received Ad26.COV2.S at low or high dose, single or two shots; 5 received placebo; per-sample allocation not given. The study sampled participants on day 63 after the first vaccine or placebo injection. An Ad26 vector that expressed Wuhan-strain SARS-CoV-2 spike constituted the vaccine. Trimming removed 2 bases from V and 2 bases from J, with 4 bases in between. The germline V gene encodes CDR1 SNHLY and CDR2 FYNNEI. The CDR3 contains 13 residues. Study results and limitations: People given the vaccine had a wider spike-specific TCR breadth than placebo recipients did. There was reportedly substantial breadth in spike-specific CD8+ and CD4+ T cell responses after vaccination.

About this clone itself: No antigen is known for it.

Clones were sequenced by immunoSEQ multiplex PCR, and TCRdb holds only the in-frame ones, with some missing. The sample includes roughly 500,000 clones, 70% to 90% seen only once; the top ten take about 13%. This sequence joins TRBV2 and TRBJ1-3; D gene unclear. Specimen: peripheral blood, collected in a trial of Ad26.COV2.S vaccine versus placebo. This receptor was obtained from a person aged 18-65 years who received the Ad26.COV2.S COVID-19 vaccine or a placebo. This CDR3 reads CASSETAGNTIYF. The DNA of the CDR3 is TGTGCCAGCAGTGAAACGGCTGGAAACACCATATATTTT.